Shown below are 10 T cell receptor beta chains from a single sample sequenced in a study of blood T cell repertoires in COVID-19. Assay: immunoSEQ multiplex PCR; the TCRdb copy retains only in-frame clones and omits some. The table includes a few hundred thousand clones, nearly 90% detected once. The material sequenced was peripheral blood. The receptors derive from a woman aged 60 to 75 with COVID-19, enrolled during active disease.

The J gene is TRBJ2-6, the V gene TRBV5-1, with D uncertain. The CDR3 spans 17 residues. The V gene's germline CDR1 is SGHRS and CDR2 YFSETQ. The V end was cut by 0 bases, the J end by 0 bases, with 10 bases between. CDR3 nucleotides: TGCGCCAGCAGCTTGGAGCACGGTAGCTCTGGGGCCAACGTCCTGACTTTC. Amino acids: CASSLEHGSSGANVLTF.

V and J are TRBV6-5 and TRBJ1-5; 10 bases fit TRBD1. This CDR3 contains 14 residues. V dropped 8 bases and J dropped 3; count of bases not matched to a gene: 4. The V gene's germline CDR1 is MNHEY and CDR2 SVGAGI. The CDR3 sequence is CASRTGGNNQPQHF. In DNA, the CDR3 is TGTGCCAGCCGGACAGGGGGAAACAATCAGCCCCAGCATTTT.

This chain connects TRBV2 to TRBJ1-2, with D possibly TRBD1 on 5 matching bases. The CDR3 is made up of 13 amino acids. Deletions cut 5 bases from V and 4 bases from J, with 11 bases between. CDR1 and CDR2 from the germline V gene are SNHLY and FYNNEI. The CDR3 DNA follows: TGTGCCAGCAGTAGTGACAGCAGCTATGGCTACACCTTC. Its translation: CASSSDSSYGYTF.

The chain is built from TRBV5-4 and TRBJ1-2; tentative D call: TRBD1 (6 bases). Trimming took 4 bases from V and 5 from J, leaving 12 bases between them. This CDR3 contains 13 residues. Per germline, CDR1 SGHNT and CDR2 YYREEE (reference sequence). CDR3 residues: CASSPDSYYGYTF. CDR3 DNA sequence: TGTGCCAGCAGCCCGGACAGCTATTATGGCTACACCTTC.

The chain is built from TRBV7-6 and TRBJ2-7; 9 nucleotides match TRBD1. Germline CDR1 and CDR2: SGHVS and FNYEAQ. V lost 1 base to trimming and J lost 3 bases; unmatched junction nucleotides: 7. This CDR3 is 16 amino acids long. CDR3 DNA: TGTGCCAGCAGCTTAGAGGGGGACAGGGCTTACTACGAGCAGTACTTC. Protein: CASSLEGDRAYYEQYF.

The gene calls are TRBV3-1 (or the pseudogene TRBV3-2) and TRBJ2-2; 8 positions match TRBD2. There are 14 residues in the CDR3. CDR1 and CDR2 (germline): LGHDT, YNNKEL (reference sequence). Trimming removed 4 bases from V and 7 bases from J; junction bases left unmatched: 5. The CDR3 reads CASSLRGGGGELFF. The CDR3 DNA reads TGTGCCAGCAGCCTTCGGGGGGGAGGCGGGGAGCTGTTTTTT.

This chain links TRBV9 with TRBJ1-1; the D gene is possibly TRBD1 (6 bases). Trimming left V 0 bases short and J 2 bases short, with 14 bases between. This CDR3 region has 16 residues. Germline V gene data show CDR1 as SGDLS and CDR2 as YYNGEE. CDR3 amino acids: CASSVDPGQLNTEAFF. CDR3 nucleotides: TGTGCCAGCAGCGTAGATCCGGGACAACTAAACACTGAAGCTTTCTTT.

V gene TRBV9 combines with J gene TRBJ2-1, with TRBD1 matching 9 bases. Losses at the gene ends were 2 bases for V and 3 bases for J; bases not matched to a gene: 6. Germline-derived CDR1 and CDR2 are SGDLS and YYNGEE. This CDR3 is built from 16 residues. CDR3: CASSVFPTGGYNEQFF. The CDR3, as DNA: TGTGCCAGCAGCGTTTTCCCGACAGGGGGCTACAATGAGCAGTTCTTC.

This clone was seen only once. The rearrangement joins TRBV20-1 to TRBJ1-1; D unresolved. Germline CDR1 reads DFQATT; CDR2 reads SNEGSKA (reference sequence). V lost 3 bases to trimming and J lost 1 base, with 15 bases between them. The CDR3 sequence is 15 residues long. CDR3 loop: CSASHLAGPNTEAFF. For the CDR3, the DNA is TGCAGTGCTAGTCATCTAGCCGGGCCGAACACTGAAGCTTTCTTT.

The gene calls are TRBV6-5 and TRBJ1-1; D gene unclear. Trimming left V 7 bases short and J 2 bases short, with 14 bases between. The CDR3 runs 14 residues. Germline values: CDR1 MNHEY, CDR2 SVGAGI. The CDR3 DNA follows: TGTGCCAGCATGCACCAGGAGGGAAACACTGAAGCTTTCTTT. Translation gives CASMHQEGNTEAFF.